The 22 T cell receptor beta chains below were found in one sample sequenced in a study of Ad26.COV2.S vaccination and SARS-CoV-2 variants. This table comes from immunoSEQ multiplex PCR, and its TCRdb copy is limited to in-frame clones, with some not included. The data show fewer than 400,000 clones, 89% seen once. Treatment noted: roughly 20 received Ad26.COV2.S at low or high dose, single or two shots; roughly five received placebo; per-sample allocation not given. Day 63 following the first vaccine or placebo injection was when the samples were taken. Sequenced here: peripheral blood, sampled in a trial of Ad26.COV2.S vaccine versus placebo. The receptors here all came from a person between 18 and 59 years old who received the Ad26.COV2.S COVID-19 vaccine or a placebo.

The rearrangement links TRBV28 to TRBJ2-3, with TRBD2 identical over 8 bases. This CDR3 spans 15 amino acids. Germline V CDR1 and CDR2: MDHEN, SYDVKM. V lost 5 bases and J lost 3; bases outside the gene matches: 7. The CDR3 reads CASSRRLASTDTQYF. The DNA for the CDR3 is TGTGCCAGCAGTCGGCGACTAGCGTCTACAGATACGCAGTATTTT.

This chain connects TRBV5-1 to TRBJ2-3, with D possibly TRBD2 on 6 matching bases. The germline V gene encodes CDR1 SGHRS and CDR2 YFSETQ. The CDR3 totals 15 residues. V was pared by 3 bases and J by 4 bases, with 15 bases between. Here the CDR3 reads CASSSLPLAADTQYF. The CDR3 nucleotides are TGCGCCAGCAGCTCGCTACCCTTAGCGGCAGATACGCAGTATTTT. The complete variable domain, with remaining parts taken from reference TRBV5-1 and TRBJ2-3, reads KAGVTQTPRYLIKTRGQQVTLSCSPISGHRSVSWYQQTPGQGLQFLFEYFSETQRNKGNFPGRFSGRQFSNSRSEMNVSTLELGDSALYLCASSSLPLAADTQYFGPGTRLTVL.

The chain uses TRBV28 and TRBJ2-2, with TRBD2 matching 10 bases. The CDR3 is 14 amino acids. The trim removed 8 bases at V and 1 base at J, leaving 1 base unmatched. Germline assignment: CDR1 MDHEN and CDR2 SYDVKM. The CDR3 loop is CASRTSGNTGELFF. CDR3 DNA: TGTGCCAGCCGGACTAGCGGGAACACCGGGGAGCTGTTTTTT.

This clone has just one count. Other nucleotide sequences in the sample specify the same CDR3. This chain joins TRBV3-1 (or the pseudogene TRBV3-2) and TRBJ2-7, with D perhaps matching TRBD1 (5 bases). This CDR3 has 13 residues. Germline V gene sequence: CDR1 LGHDT, CDR2 YNNKEL (reference sequence). The V end lost 0 bases, the J end lost 6 bases, and 9 bases lay between the germline ends. CDR3 region: CASSQDRVSEQYF. CDR3 bases: TGTGCCAGCAGCCAAGACAGGGTTAGCGAGCAGTACTTC.

The CDR3 loop is CASSQSGSYGYTF. In DNA form, the CDR3 reads TGTGCCAGTTCACAGTCAGGGTCCTATGGCTACACCTTC. The rearrangement joins TRBV12-3 or TRBV12-4 to TRBJ1-2, with D possibly matching TRBD1 (5 bases). V gave up 9 bases and J gave up 4 bases, with 15 bases separating them. The CDR3 sequence is 13 residues long.

Notes on this clone: This CDR3 is also generated by other DNA sequences in the sample. The rearrangement uses TRBV2 and TRBJ2-7, with unresolved D. The CDR3 is 12 residues long. The germline V and J ends were trimmed by 6 bases and 2 bases, with 8 bases remaining between them. Germline assignment: CDR1 SNHLY and CDR2 FYNNEI. CDR3 nucleotide sequence: TGTGCCAGCAGACAAGGCGCCTACGAGCAGTACTTC. It codes for CASRQGAYEQYF.

This rearrangement joins TRBV29-1 to TRBJ1-5, with D perhaps TRBD1 (5 bases). Germline V gene sequence: CDR1 SQVTM, CDR2 ANQGSEA. Trimming shortened V by 4 bases and J by 1 base, and 11 bases separated the two germline ends. This CDR3 spans 14 amino acids. CDR3 bases: TGCAGCGTTGGTGGGCAGGGCAGCAATCAGCCCCAGCATTTT. Its protein is CSVGGQGSNQPQHF.

The chain uses TRBV10-3 and TRBJ2-2; 12 positions match TRBD2. The trim removed 6 bases at V and 6 bases at J, leaving 2 bases unmatched. This CDR3 has 14 amino acids. Germline values: CDR1 ENHRY, CDR2 SYGVKD. The CDR3 here is CAIRPSGGAGELFF. The CDR3 DNA follows: TGTGCCATCAGGCCTAGCGGGGGGGCCGGGGAGCTGTTTTTT.

The chain uses TRBV11-3 and TRBJ2-1; D is undetermined. The CDR3 runs to 15 residues. Germline CDR1 reads SGHNT; CDR2 reads YENEEA. Between the trimmed V and J ends, which lost 5 bases and 0 bases, there was a span of 11 bases. In DNA form, the CDR3 reads TGTGCCAGCAGCACCTCCAGGAGCTCCTACAATGAGCAGTTCTTC. It is translated as CASSTSRSSYNEQFF.

The chain recombines TRBV4-1 with TRBJ2-3; maybe TRBD2 (5 bases). CDR3 length equals 17 residues. V lost 4 bases and J 0 bases, leaving 17 bases between the germline ends. Germline V gene data show CDR1 as MGHRA and CDR2 as YSYEKL. CDR3 sequence: CASSRSGITGSTDTQYF. For the CDR3, the DNA is TGCGCCAGCAGCCGCTCCGGGATTACGGGGAGCACAGATACGCAGTATTTT.

In this sample, this clone turned up once. V and J are TRBV9 and TRBJ2-3; D ambiguous. Trimming took 3 bases from V and 3 from J, leaving 5 bases between them. The CDR3 covers 12 residues. CDR1 and CDR2 from the germline V gene are SGDLS and YYNGEE. CDR3 in DNA: TGTGCCAGCAGCGGAGAAACAGATACGCAGTATTTT. Translation: CASSGETDTQYF.

The chain has TRBV6-6 and TRBJ1-1; 7 positions match TRBD1. CDR3 length: 16 residues. CDR1 is MNHNY, CDR2 SVGAGI, per germline (reference sequence). J gave up 0 bases and V 1 base, and 5 bases lay outside the gene matches. The CDR3 coding sequence is TGTGCCAGCAGTTACTTTACCGGGACAGTGAACACTGAAGCTTTCTTT. It specifies CASSYFTGTVNTEAFF.

The V and J genes are TRBV2 and TRBJ1-2; no clear D. Germline loops: CDR1 SNHLY, CDR2 FYNNEI. CDR3 length: 13 residues. V gave up 6 bases and J gave up 8 bases, with 16 bases separating them. The CDR3 bases are TGTGCCAGCAGCGGCGGACGGACGGACGGCTACACCTTC. It translates to CASSGGRTDGYTF.

CDR3 in amino acids: CASSPSSGNSYEQYF. CDR3 coding DNA: TGTGCCAGCAGCCCCTCTAGCGGAAACTCCTACGAGCAGTACTTC. This chain joins TRBV11-2 and TRBJ2-7, with 7 bases identical to TRBD2. The ends lost 5 bases at V and 0 bases at J; junction bases unmatched: 7. The CDR3 sequence is 15 residues long. Germline CDR1 and CDR2: SGHAT and FQNNGV.

The J gene is TRBJ1-6, the V gene TRBV28; D unresolved. V lost 2 bases and J 7 bases, leaving 12 bases between the germline ends. In germline, CDR1 is MDHEN, CDR2 SYDVKM. The CDR3 length is 15 residues. The CDR3 coding sequence is TGTGCCAGCAGTTTAAGGGTCAGCTCCAATTCACCCCTCCACTTT. Translation gives CASSLRVSSNSPLHF.

The chain employs TRBV5-4 and TRBJ1-2, with 8 bases aligning to TRBD1. CDR3 length: 14 residues. J lost 3 bases, V lost 7 bases, and 8 bases had no gene match. Germline V CDR1 and CDR2: SGHNT, YYREEE (reference sequence). The CDR3 nucleotides are TGTGCCAGCCGCTCTGAACAGGGGGACTATGGCTACACCTTC. Amino acids: CASRSEQGDYGYTF.

The chain recombines TRBV30 with TRBJ2-5, with 7 nucleotides matching TRBD1. The V gene end was trimmed by 8 bases and the J gene end by 7 bases; junction bases not matched to a gene: 7. Germline V CDR1 and CDR2: GTSNPN, SVGIG (reference sequence). CDR3 length: 11 amino acids. CDR3 sequence: CAGDRAGTQYF. In DNA form, the CDR3 reads TGTGCCGGTGACAGGGCAGGGACCCAGTACTTC.

The rearrangement uses TRBV6-5 and TRBJ2-5; 10 bases match TRBD1. Trimming removed 6 bases from V and 5 bases from J; junction bases left unmatched: 6. CDR1 is MNHEY, CDR2 SVGAGI, per germline. The CDR3 extends over 14 amino acids. The CDR3 protein is CASSDRGQGETQYF. The CDR3 region has the DNA TGTGCCAGCAGCGACAGGGGGCAGGGGGAGACCCAGTACTTC.

The genes are TRBV11-1 and TRBJ2-7; a weak D match, TRBD2 (5 bases). The CDR3 runs to 15 residues. Germline assignment: CDR1 SGHAT and CDR2 FQDESV (reference sequence). V was cut by 3 bases and J by 2 bases, with 14 bases left in between. The CDR3 DNA sequence: TGTGCCAGCAGCTTGACCCGGGAACCCACCTACGAGCAGTACTTC. Protein sequence: CASSLTREPTYEQYF.

The chain links TRBV7-3 to TRBJ2-3, with TRBD2 identical over 11 bases. The CDR3 totals 18 residues. Looked up from germline, CDR1 is SGHTA and CDR2 is FQGTGA. J lost 0 bases, V lost 2 bases, and 7 bases had no gene match. This CDR3 is CASSLSSGRFSSTDTQYF. The CDR3 DNA reads as TGTGCCAGCAGCTTATCTAGCGGGAGGTTTTCTAGCACAGATACGCAGTATTTT.

The chain combines TRBV11-2 with TRBJ2-7, with D unclear. This CDR3 comprises 15 residues. Germline loops: CDR1 SGHAT, CDR2 FQNNGV. Trimming cost V 2 bases and J 0 bases, with 11 bases left between them. As DNA, the CDR3 is TGTGCCAGCAGCTTAAGTTATAGGTTCTCCTACGAGCAGTACTTC. Its protein product is CASSLSYRFSYEQYF.

The CDR3 loop is CASSPHRGAGRAKNIQYF. In DNA, the CDR3 is TGTGCCAGCAGCCCCCATCGTGGAGCGGGAAGGGCCAAAAACATTCAGTACTTC. The chain joins TRBV11-3 to TRBJ2-4; 7 positions match TRBD2. Germline V gene sequence: CDR1 SGHNT, CDR2 YENEEA. The CDR3 covers 18 residues. V gave up 5 bases and J gave up 1 base; unmatched junction bases: 14.